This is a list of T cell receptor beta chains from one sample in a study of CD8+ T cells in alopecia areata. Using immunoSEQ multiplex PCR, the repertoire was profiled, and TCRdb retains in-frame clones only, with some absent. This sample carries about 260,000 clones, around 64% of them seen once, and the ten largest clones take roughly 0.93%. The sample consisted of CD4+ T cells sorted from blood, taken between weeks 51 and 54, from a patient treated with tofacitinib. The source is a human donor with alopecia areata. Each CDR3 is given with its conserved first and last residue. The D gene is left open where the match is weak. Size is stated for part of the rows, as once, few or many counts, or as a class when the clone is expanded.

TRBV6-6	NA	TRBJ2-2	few	CASRDTGELFF	TGTGCCAGCAGGGACACCGGGGAGCTGTTTTTT
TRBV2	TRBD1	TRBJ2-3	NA	CASGAGTGSTDTQYF	TGTGCCAGTGGGGCAGGGACAGGGAGCACAGATACGCAGTATTTT
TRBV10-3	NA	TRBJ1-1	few	CAISDLGYTEAFF	TGTGCCATCAGTGATTTGGGATACACTGAAGCTTTCTTT
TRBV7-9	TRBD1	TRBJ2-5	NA	CASSRQGGETQYF	TGTGCCAGCAGCCGACAGGGCGGGGAGACCCAGTACTTC
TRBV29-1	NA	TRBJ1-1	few	CSVGQGVGAFF	TGCAGCGTTGGACAAGGAGTGGGAGCTTTCTTT
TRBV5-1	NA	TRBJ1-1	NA	CASSLSRPGTEAFF	TGCGCCAGCAGCTTGTCTCGGCCGGGGACTGAAGCTTTCTTT
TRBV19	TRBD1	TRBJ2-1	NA	CASSIVGTGSDEQFF	TGTGCCAGTAGTATAGTCGGGACAGGGAGCGATGAGCAGTTCTTC
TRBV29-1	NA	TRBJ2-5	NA	CSVDWGQETQYF	TGCAGCGTTGACTGGGGGCAAGAGACCCAGTACTTC
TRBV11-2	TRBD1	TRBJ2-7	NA	CASSTGTGLYEQYF	TGTGCCAGCAGTACCGGGACAGGCCTCTACGAGCAGTACTTC
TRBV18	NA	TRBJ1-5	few	CASSPARDQPQHF	TGTGCCAGCTCCCCCGCGCGGGATCAGCCCCAGCATTTT
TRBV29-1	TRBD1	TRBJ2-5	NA	CSVEDTGGQETQYF	TGCAGCGTTGAAGACACAGGGGGCCAAGAGACCCAGTACTTC
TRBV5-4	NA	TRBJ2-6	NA	CASSSGTGIAGANVLTF	TGTGCCAGCAGTTCTGGTACAGGGATAGCTGGGGCCAACGTCCTGACTTTC
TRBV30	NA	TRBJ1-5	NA	CAWRGTSPASPQHF	TGTGCCTGGAGGGGGACATCCCCTGCCTCGCCCCAGCATTTT
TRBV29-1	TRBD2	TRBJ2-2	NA	CSVEEASGGTGELFF	TGCAGCGTTGAAGAGGCCAGCGGGGGCACCGGGGAGCTGTTTTTT
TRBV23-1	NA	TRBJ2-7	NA	CASSQSVDSCYEQYF	TGCGCCAGCAGTCAATCGGTAGACAGTTGCTACGAGCAGTACTTC